Given below is one T cell receptor beta chain in context. This specimen belongs to a study of T cell changes during pregnancy in multiple sclerosis. Sequencing was performed with immunoSEQ multiplex PCR; in TCRdb, only in-frame clones are kept and a portion is missing. The sample carries under 120,000 clones, roughly nine tenths recorded once. The material sequenced was peripheral blood, taken after pregnancy. The TCR was taken from a female donor with multiple sclerosis, enrolled in a pregnancy study.

The CDR3 DNA reads as TGCGCCAGCAGCCTCCAAGATACGCAGTATTTT. Its translation: CASSLQDTQYF. V gene TRBV4-1 combines with J gene TRBJ2-3; no reliable D call. Germline lookup yields CDR1 MGHRA and CDR2 YSYEKL. Trimming left V 4 bases short and J 5 bases short, with 4 bases between. This CDR3 comprises 11 residues.